The source of this T cell receptor beta chain is a study of breast tumors, draining lymph nodes, adjacent tissues. Study outcomes and limitations: Most tumor T cells seemingly derive from lymph node, then expand in tumor. Data only fit, rather than demonstrated, lymph node origin of most tumor T cells. Compared with basal-like, luminal-like tumors shared significantly more repertoire with nontumor tissue. Tumor TCR diversity was below lymph nodes but above nontumor tissue.

MiXCR, applied by TCRdb to the multiplex PCR reads, yields one record per CDR3 protein. This table has about 200,000 distinct CDR3 sequences, under 40% appearing once. Samples came from axillary lymph nodes draining the breast cancer. This clonotype was seen repeatedly, ten times or more. Antigen specificity is unknown. The CDR3 extends over 16 amino acids. Trimming removed 4 bases at V and 4 bases at J, with 17 bases between. CDR1 and CDR2 (germline): SGHRS, YFSETQ. The sequenced sample was axillary lymph node tissue. J is TRBJ2-2 and V is TRBV5-1; maybe TRBD1 (7 bases). This clonotype originated in a female donor with breast cancer. Some clones in this sample may be carry-over from other donors' samples. The CDR3 DNA sequence: TGCGCCAGCAGCCGAGGGGGGACAGAGTTCACCGGGGAGCTGTTTTTT. It translates to CASSRGGTEFTGELFF.